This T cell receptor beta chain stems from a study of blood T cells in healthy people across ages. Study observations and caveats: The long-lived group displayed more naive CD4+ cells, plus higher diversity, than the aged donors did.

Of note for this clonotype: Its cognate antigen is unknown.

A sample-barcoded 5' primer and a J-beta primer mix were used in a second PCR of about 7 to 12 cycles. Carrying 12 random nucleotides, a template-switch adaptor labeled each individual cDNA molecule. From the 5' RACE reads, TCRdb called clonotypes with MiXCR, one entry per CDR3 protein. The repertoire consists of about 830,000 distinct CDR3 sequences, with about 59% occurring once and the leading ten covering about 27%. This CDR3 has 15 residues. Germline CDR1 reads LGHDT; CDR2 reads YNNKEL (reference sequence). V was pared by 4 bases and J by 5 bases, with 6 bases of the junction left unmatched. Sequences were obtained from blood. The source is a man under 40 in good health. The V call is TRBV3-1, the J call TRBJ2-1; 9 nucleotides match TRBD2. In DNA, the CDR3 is TGTGCCAGCAGCCGTTCTAGCGGGGTTCACAATGAGCAGTTCTTC. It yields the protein CASSRSSGVHNEQFF.